Here is one TCR beta chain with its context. The clone's antigen remains unknown. Base qualities are missing; no much larger clone stands one base away. This entry belongs to a study of memory CD4+ T cells and cytomegalovirus serostatus (dated by TCRdb to about 2019). With respect to the entire study: The cohort comprised around 35 healthy Belgian adults, 9 CMV seropositive and roughly 25 CMV seronegative. To replicate a published TCR-based CMV serostatus classifier, the researchers sequenced the CD4+ memory TCRbeta repertoires of a Belgian cohort whose cytomegalovirus serostatus was known.

V gives up 8 bases and J gives up 1 base, and the segment between their germline ends measures 8 bases. According to the germline V gene, CDR1 reads ENHRY and CDR2 reads SYGVKD. Taken from cysteine to phenylalanine, the CDR3 has 12 residues. Only the CDR3 part of the read is kept: 36 bases, read in frame from the first base. Genomic DNA was extracted from sorted cells with the Quick-DNA Microprep Kit. Amplification of TCRbeta DNA was done with the immunoSEQ hsTCRbeta kit, following the protocol from the manufacturer. TCRbeta libraries were sequenced on an Illumina MiSeq instrument. Under the source paper's analysis protocol: Following removal of out-of-frame sequences, 2.2 million or so distinct TCRbeta sequences were retained, with an average of roughly 70,000 per individual. Each individual was scored by the count of 164 previously reported CMV-associated TCRbeta sequences and the total productive distinct TCRbeta count. A beta-binomial model was reimplemented in Python, and random forests from scikit-learn, run with default parameters, were trained on data from the US cohort. On the Belgian cohort, classifier performance was reported as the median AUC, along with percentile confidence intervals, across 10,000 bootstrap iterations. TCRdb took this table from immuneACCESS and kept in-frame rearrangements with V and J called. Such tables lack part of the clones; where checked against another copy, unresolved V genes explain under half of the gap, and the rest is unexplained. V and J calls and clone size come straight from that table; D and trimming were deduced from the DNA. The sample table lists about 42,000 clones, approximately 80% of them with a count of one. Jointly, the top ten make up around 0.6% of the sample.

Single viable CD3+CD4+CD8-CD45RO+ cells were sorted as memory CD4+ T cells on a FACSAria II. To determine CMV serostatus, a Roche Elecsys assay was used that detects serum IgG against CMV pp150, pp28, p38 and p52. Following thawing, total CD4+ T cells were enriched through positive selection using CD4 magnetic microbeads. The samples came from a different study that was designed specifically to examine the CD4+ T cell memory repertoire. Peripheral blood mononuclear cells were isolated and cryopreserved according to standard operating procedures, and serum was kept at -80 degrees C. The staining used CD3-PerCP (BW264/56), CD4-APC (RPA-T4), CD45RO-PE (UCHT1) and CD8-Pacific Orange (3B5) antibodies, and Sytox blue was used to exclude non-viable cells. Broad study findings and their caveats: The results were interpreted as suggesting that the CMV-associated TCR signature is largely present in the CD4+ memory repertoire. Of fewer than 200 previously reported CMV-associated TCRbeta sequences, about 62 appeared in the CD4+ memory repertoires, each in one to five individuals. Only CD4+CD45RO+ memory cells were sequenced, in contrast to the original study, in which naive and memory CD4+ and CD8+ populations were covered. For predicting CMV serostatus, the median bootstrapped AUC was approximately 0.95 using the original framework and approximately 0.9 using a US-trained random forest. A median bootstrapped AUC of almost 0.96 with a 95% CI of 0.76-1.00 was achieved on the Belgian cohort by the original-framework classifier.

The sequencing sample was made of memory CD4+ T cells from blood. Recombination connected TRBV10-3 to TRBJ1-1, with the D gene call left open. The source is an adult in good health and CMV-seronegative. This receptor has the CDR3 CAIGQANTEAFF. The base sequence is TGTGCCATCGGTCAAGCGAACACTGAAGCTTTCTTT.